The entry below describes one T cell receptor (beta chain). The method was immunoSEQ multiplex PCR; TCRdb's version includes in-frame clones alone and lacks a portion of them. The sample shows 55,000 to 85,000 clones, roughly nine tenths of them seen only once. These data come from a study of T cell changes during pregnancy in multiple sclerosis. The specimen was peripheral blood, collected in the third trimester of pregnancy. The receptor's source is a female donor with multiple sclerosis, enrolled in a pregnancy study.

The CDR3 bases are TGTGCCAGCAGCGGATCGACAGGGACGGGGGTAGATACGCAGTATTTT. Translated, it gives CASSGSTGTGVDTQYF. The rearrangement joins TRBV7-8 to TRBJ2-3; TRBD1 is a possible D gene (7 bases). V was shortened by 5 bases and J by 5 bases, with 20 bases between the two germline ends. The CDR3 loop spans 16 amino acids. Germline V gives CDR1 SGHVS, CDR2 FQNEAQ.